A selection of T cell receptor beta chains follows, all from one sample in a study of cytomegalovirus exposure and HLA in healthy donors. The data were produced by immunoSEQ multiplex PCR, yet TCRdb's version contains in-frame clones alone and is incomplete. The table records around 130,000 clones, approximately 75% of them present only once. Specimen: PBMCs. The receptors come from a woman aged 40 to 55 in good health and CMV-seropositive. The CDR3 runs from the conserved cysteine through the conserved F or W. D genes are given only for firm matches. A clone size is listed for some rows: how often the clone was seen (once, few, many), or a class if it is expanded.

v_gene	abundance	d_gene	j_gene	CDR3nt	CDR3aa
TRBV10-3	.	.	TRBJ2-7	TGTGCCATCAGTGATCGAACCCTGACTGACGAGCAGTACTTC	CAISDRTLTDEQYF
TRBV5-8	.	TRBD1	TRBJ1-5	TGTGCCAGCAGCCCGGGGACAGATAGCAATCAGCCCCAGCATTTT	CASSPGTDSNQPQHF
TRBV25-1	.	TRBD1	TRBJ2-1	TGTGCCAGCAGTGAATTTGGGGGACAGGGGGCTTTCAATGAGCAGTTCTTC	CASSEFGGQGAFNEQFF
TRBV7-8	.	TRBD2	TRBJ2-1	TGTGCCAGCAGTTCCAGCCTAGCGGGGTTCAATGAGCAGTTCTTC	CASSSSLAGFNEQFF
TRBV9	.	.	TRBJ2-1	TGTGCCAGCAGCGTAGATCCCCCCGGGGACAATGAGCAGTTCTTC	CASSVDPPGDNEQFF
TRBV5-6	.	.	TRBJ1-2	TGTGCCAGCAGCTTCCAAGGGGAGGGGTTGGACTATGGCTACACCTTC	CASSFQGEGLDYGYTF
TRBV5-1	.	.	TRBJ2-7	TGCGCCAGCAGCCCGGGGGACGGATCCTACGAGCAGTACTTC	CASSPGDGSYEQYF
TRBV7-3	.	TRBD2	TRBJ2-1	TGTGCCAGCTCTAGCGGGAGTAGCAATGAGCAGTTCTTC	CASSSGSSNEQFF
TRBV25-1	.	TRBD2	TRBJ2-7	TGTGCCAGCAGTGAATGGACTAGCGGGCCCTACGAGCAGTACTTC	CASSEWTSGPYEQYF
TRBV10-1	once	TRBD2	TRBJ2-1	TGCGCCAGCAGAGGACTAGCGGGGGAAGAGCAGTTCTTC	CASRGLAGEEQFF
TRBV9	.	TRBD2	TRBJ2-7	TGTGCCAGCAGCGTAGGGACTAGCGGGAACTACGAGCAGTACTTC	CASSVGTSGNYEQYF
TRBV6-5	once	TRBD1	TRBJ1-2	TGTGCCAGCAGTAAACAGGGGGTCGGCTATGGCTACACCTTC	CASSKQGVGYGYTF
TRBV9	.	.	TRBJ2-2	TGTGCCAGCAGCGTATCGGGGGCCGGGGAGCTGTTTTTT	CASSVSGAGELFF
TRBV30	.	.	TRBJ2-2	TGTGCCTGGAGTGTTATTACGAACACCGGGGAGCTGTTTTTT	CAWSVITNTGELFF
TRBV10-3	few	TRBD2	TRBJ2-1	TGTGCCACGTCAGCGGGAGGTTACAATGAGCAGTTCTTC	CATSAGGYNEQFF
TRBV10-3	.	TRBD1	TRBJ1-2	TGTGCCATCAGGGGGGACAGGGAGGGCCATGGCTACACCTTC	CAIRGDREGHGYTF
TRBV18	.	.	TRBJ1-3	TGTGCCAGCTCACCTGGTTCCGGAGAAAACACCATATATTTT	CASSPGSGENTIYF
TRBV27	.	.	TRBJ2-7	TGTGCCAGCGGACCGGGGAATTACGAGCAGTACTTC	CASGPGNYEQYF
TRBV19	.	.	TRBJ2-7	TGTGCCAGTAGTATTCCAGGTAGAAACTCCTACGAGCAGTACTTC	CASSIPGRNSYEQYF
TRBV6-5	.	.	TRBJ2-1	TGTGCCAGCAGGATCAGTAATGAGCAGTTCTTC	CASRISNEQFF
TRBV27	.	TRBD1	TRBJ1-4	TGTGCCAGCAGTTCTACAGGGGGATGGGAAAAACTGTTTTTT	CASSSTGGWEKLFF
TRBV4-2	.	TRBD1	TRBJ1-5	TGTGCCAGCAGCCTCACAGGGGAGGATCAGCCCCAGCATTTT	CASSLTGEDQPQHF
TRBV5-8	.	.	TRBJ2-1	TGTGCCAGCAGCCCTCTAGACAGTTTAACCTACAATGAGCAGTTCTTC	CASSPLDSLTYNEQFF
TRBV6-5	once	.	TRBJ2-3	TGTGCCAGCAGACCACAGGCTTGGGGCACAGATACGCAGTATTTT	CASRPQAWGTDTQYF
TRBV27	.	TRBD2	TRBJ2-1	TGTGCCAGCACCTTGGGGACTAGCGGGGGACCTCGATACAATGAGCAGTTCTTC	CASTLGTSGGPRYNEQFF
TRBV11-2	.	.	TRBJ2-5	TGTGCCAGCAGCTTAACAGGGTGGGAGACCCAGTACTTC	CASSLTGWETQYF
TRBV7-2	.	.	TRBJ2-1	TGTGCCAGCAGCTTAAACGGACAAAGAAGTTACAATGAGCAGTTCTTC	CASSLNGQRSYNEQFF
TRBV19	.	.	TRBJ1-1	TGTGCCAGTAGTATAGCGCCCAGGGCGAACACTGAAGCTTTCTTT	CASSIAPRANTEAFF
TRBV5-1	.	TRBD1	TRBJ2-3	TGCGCCAGCAGCCTACAGGGGGCAGATACGCAGTATTTT	CASSLQGADTQYF
TRBV6-5	.	.	TRBJ1-2	TGTGCCAGCAGTTACGAGAGTAACTATGGCTACACCTTC	CASSYESNYGYTF
TRBV29-1	.	.	TRBJ1-1	TGCAGCGTTGTCTACACTGAAGCTTTCTTT	CSVVYTEAFF
TRBV11-2	.	.	TRBJ1-4	TGTGCCAGCAGCTTCGACACGGGGGATGAAAAACTGTTTTTT	CASSFDTGDEKLFF
TRBV10-3	once	.	TRBJ2-3	TGTGCCATCAGTGACAGGAGGAGCACAGATACGCAGTATTTT	CAISDRRSTDTQYF
TRBV7-9	.	TRBD1	TRBJ2-3	TGTGCCAGCAGCCCCCGGACAGGGTGGGGAGATACGCAGTATTTT	CASSPRTGWGDTQYF
TRBV5-4	few	TRBD1	TRBJ1-1	TGTGCCAGCAGCTCTCGACAGGGGTTGGGCACTGAAGCTTTCTTT	CASSSRQGLGTEAFF
TRBV4-3	few	.	TRBJ1-1	TGCGCCAGCAGCCAATACTCAAGGGGCATGAACACTGAAGCTTTCTTT	CASSQYSRGMNTEAFF
TRBV19	.	.	TRBJ1-1	TGTGCCAGCGACACCCTTATGAACACTGAAGCTTTCTTT	CASDTLMNTEAFF
TRBV9	.	TRBD2	TRBJ2-1	TGTGCCAGCAGCGTAGGGACTAGCGGGGGGCCTGAATACAATGAGCAGTTCTTC	CASSVGTSGGPEYNEQFF
TRBV5-5	once	.	TRBJ1-2	TGTGCCAGCAGCTTTCAAGGGGACTATGGCTACACCTTC	CASSFQGDYGYTF
TRBV5-1	.	TRBD1	TRBJ2-7	TGCGCCAGCAGCTTGGCCGTGGACAGGGTCTCCTACGAGCAGTACTTC	CASSLAVDRVSYEQYF
TRBV29-1	.	TRBD1	TRBJ2-2	TGCAGCGTTGATACAGGGGTCACCGGGGAGCTGTTTTTT	CSVDTGVTGELFF
TRBV19	.	.	TRBJ1-2	TGTGCCAGTACCCAACAGGCACCACAATATGGCTACACCTTC	CASTQQAPQYGYTF
TRBV9	.	TRBD1	TRBJ1-4	TGTGCCAGCAGCGTGCTCGGGACAGAGAATGAAAAACTGTTTTTT	CASSVLGTENEKLFF
TRBV7-9	few	.	TRBJ2-2	TGTGCCAGCACCCGAGCAGGGAACACCGGGGAGCTGTTTTTT	CASTRAGNTGELFF
TRBV5-4	.	.	TRBJ1-2	TGTGCCAGCAGCCCCGGGACACTTACTAACTATGGCTACACCTTC	CASSPGTLTNYGYTF
TRBV6-5	.	TRBD1	TRBJ1-4	TGTGCCAGCAGTTCGGACAGGGGAAAACTGTTTTTT	CASSSDRGKLFF
TRBV7-2	.	TRBD1	TRBJ1-2	TGTGCCAGCAGGGGACAGGGGTACTATGGCTACACCTTC	CASRGQGYYGYTF
TRBV27	once	.	TRBJ2-5	TGTGCCAGCAGTTTATCGGCGGGGGCCCGGGAGACCCAGTACTTC	CASSLSAGARETQYF
TRBV6-5	.	TRBD1	TRBJ2-1	TGTGCCAGCAGTTACGGGACAGGGGGTTCAAATGAGCAGTTCTTC	CASSYGTGGSNEQFF
TRBV27	once	.	TRBJ1-1	TGTGCCGCACAGGGTCTCCCAAACACTGAAGCTTTCTTT	CAAQGLPNTEAFF
TRBV19	.	.	TRBJ2-2	TGTGCCAGTAGTATCAGGGGCCCCCGGGAGCTGTTTTTT	CASSIRGPRELFF
TRBV19	.	.	TRBJ2-3	TGTGCCAGTAGTATTCAGGGGCCAGATACGCAGTATTTT	CASSIQGPDTQYF